What follows describes a single TCR beta chain. The antigen is not known. All the donors were Caucasian adults who lived in Nashville, Tennessee. V trimming: 5 bases; J trimming: 3 bases; junction bases outside the gene matches: 11. The CDR3 runs to 17 residues. In germline, CDR1 is LNHNV, CDR2 YYDKDF (reference sequence). DNA at approximately 200 ng, roughly 30,000 T cell genomes, went into sorted-subset replicate PCRs. TCRdb's copy holds only in-frame clones and misses some; the assay was immunoSEQ multiplex PCR. The profile shows 110,000 or so clones, around two thirds of them singletons. The sample comes from a study of shared clonotypes between healthy human individuals. Study context: Donors had three CD4 naive, three CD4 memory, two CD8 naive and one CD8 memory plate apiece. Notes on the study in general: An anticipated effect of sequencing depth on clonotype sharing among donors was recognized.

Sequencing was carried out using memory CD8+ T cells sorted from blood. Subset meaning: CD45RO+ cells pooled with CCR7-negative TemRA cells. The clonotype was recovered from a woman aged 25 to 39 in good health. The rearrangement links TRBV15 to TRBJ2-3; 10 nucleotides align to TRBD1. CDR3 coding DNA: TGTGCCACCAGCCCCCAGACCGGGACAGGGGCAACAGATACGCAGTATTTT. Its protein is CATSPQTGTGATDTQYF.